Shown below are 6 T cell receptor beta chains from a single sample sequenced in a study of a mutant IDH1 vaccine in newly diagnosed glioma. The antigens of these receptors remain unknown. Time point reported: week 47, end of study. Vaccinated patients received 300 ug of mutant IDH1 20-mer peptide per dose, with topical imiquimod. Sequencing was performed with immunoSEQ multiplex PCR; in TCRdb, only in-frame clones are kept and a portion is missing. In the table there are tens of thousands of clones, 60% to 85% of which are singletons. The specimen comprised PBMCs, sampled from a glioma patient whose treatment included an IDH1 peptide vaccine. The origin of the receptors is a middle-aged man with glioma.

The table lists this clone with a count of one. For the CDR3, the DNA is TGTGCCAGCAGCTTTTGGGACTACGAGCAGTACTTC. The encoded protein is CASSFWDYEQYF. This sequence joins TRBV7-2 and TRBJ2-7, with D uncertain. Germline loops: CDR1 SGHTA, CDR2 FQGNSA. This CDR3 is 12 amino acids long. V was clipped by 3 bases and J by 3 bases, with 6 bases between them.

This chain joins TRBV25-1 and TRBJ2-3; D could derive from TRBD1 or TRBD2 (5 bases each). Trimming took off 4 bases at V and 8 bases at J, with 7 bases between the two ends. Looked up from germline, CDR1 is MGHDK and CDR2 is SYGVNS. The CDR3 is 11 residues long. The CDR3 is CASSGGSTQYF. CDR3 sequence (DNA): TGTGCCAGCAGTGGGGGGTCTACGCAGTATTTT.

This chain connects TRBV2 to TRBJ1-1; D ambiguous. Germline V gene data show CDR1 as SNHLY and CDR2 as FYNNEI. Trimming took 6 bases from V and 0 from J, leaving 8 bases between them. This CDR3 comprises 13 residues. CDR3 sequence: CASRMFMNTEAFF. As DNA, the CDR3 is TGTGCCAGCAGGATGTTTATGAACACTGAAGCTTTCTTT.

The J gene is TRBJ2-1, the V gene TRBV28; TRBD2 matches 8 bases. CDR3 length equals 15 residues. In germline, CDR1 is MDHEN, CDR2 SYDVKM. Trimming at V came to 2 bases and at J to 8 bases, leaving 8 bases not matched to a gene. In nucleotides, the CDR3 is TGTGCCAGCAGTTTAGTTTCGGGAGGGCTTCATGAGCAGTTCTTC. It translates to CASSLVSGGLHEQFF. The entire variable domain, with the rest obtained from reference TRBV28 and TRBJ2-1, is as follows: DVKVTQSSRYLVKRTGEKVFLECVQDMDHENMFWYRQDPGLGLRLIYFSYDVKMKEKGDIPEGYSVSREKKERFSLILESASTNQTSMYLCASSLVSGGLHEQFFGPGTRLTVL.

The J gene is TRBJ2-7, the V gene TRBV27, with TRBD2 as a possible D gene (7 bases). This CDR3 is built from 17 residues. CDR1 and CDR2 (germline): MNHEY, SMNVEV (reference sequence). V lost 4 bases and J 0 bases, leaving 19 bases between the germline ends. CDR3 nucleotides: TGTGCCAGCAGTTCACTAAGGAGCGGGACACTCTCCTACGAGCAGTACTTC. Protein sequence: CASSSLRSGTLSYEQYF.

V is TRBV6-1 and J is TRBJ1-4, with 9 bases aligning to TRBD1. Trimming removed 3 bases from V and 7 bases from J; junction bases left unmatched: 9. The V gene's germline CDR1 is MNHNS and CDR2 SASEGT. CDR3 length: 16 amino acids. CDR3 residues: CASSEGFGQGSEKLFF. The CDR3 coding sequence is TGTGCCAGCAGTGAGGGATTCGGACAGGGGTCTGAAAAACTGTTTTTT.